Following are 20 T cell receptor beta chains from one sample sequenced in a study of cytomegalovirus exposure and HLA in healthy donors. The study ran its PCR with 60 Vbeta and 13 Jbeta primers. Here immunoSEQ multiplex PCR was the method, and the copy in TCRdb shows in-frame clones only, minus some. The sample lists approximately 180,000 clones; about four fifths were seen once. Sequenced: PBMCs. Receptors were obtained from a man aged 30 to 39 in good health and CMV-seropositive.

A few counts support this clone. The chain joins TRBV7-2 to TRBJ2-1; 12 bases agree with TRBD2. V was clipped by 1 base and J by 10 bases; unmatched bases: 11. The V gene's germline CDR1 is SGHTA and CDR2 FQGNSA. The CDR3 runs 17 residues. CDR3 bases: TGTGCCAGCAGCTTAGTTGGACTAGCGGGATGGTCCCCCGAGCAGTTCTTC. Residues: CASSLVGLAGWSPEQFF.

Only one count was recorded for this clone. The chain recombines TRBV7-2 with TRBJ1-1; a weak D match, TRBD1 (5 bases). V lost 5 bases, J lost 4 bases, and 14 bases lay in between. The CDR3 length is 14 residues. Germline lookup yields CDR1 SGHTA and CDR2 FQGNSA. The DNA for the CDR3 is TGTGCCAGCAGCCCCGCGGGGGGGGGCACTGAAGCTTTCTTT. Protein: CASSPAGGGTEAFF.

The V call is TRBV7-9, the J call TRBJ2-5, with 7 positions matching TRBD2. J gave up 3 bases and V 3 bases, and 7 bases lay outside the gene matches. The CDR3 is made up of 15 amino acids. Germline assignment: CDR1 SEHNR and CDR2 FQNEAQ (reference sequence). The CDR3 loop is CASSFLGTNEETQYF. The CDR3 DNA follows: TGTGCCAGCAGCTTTCTAGGGACTAATGAAGAGACCCAGTACTTC.

This clone was observed a few times. The gene calls are TRBV6-5 and TRBJ2-6; 7 nucleotides line up with TRBD1. In germline, CDR1 is MNHEY, CDR2 SVGAGI. Unmatched junction bases numbered 1, after V lost 2 bases and J lost 0 bases. The CDR3 length is 16 residues. CDR3 residues: CASSYAGGSGANVLTF. The DNA for the CDR3 is TGTGCCAGCAGTTACGCAGGGGGCTCTGGGGCCAACGTCCTGACTTTC.

Written as DNA, the CDR3 is TGTGCCAGCAGTATCACCGGGACACCTGACGGTACAGATACGCAGTATTTT. This encodes CASSITGTPDGTDTQYF. The genes are TRBV28 and TRBJ2-3, with TRBD1 as a possible D gene (6 bases). The germline CDR1 and CDR2 sequences are MDHEN and SYDVKM. With 5 bases removed from V and 3 bases from J, the gap between germline ends came to 21 bases. This CDR3 contains 17 residues.

This chain uses TRBV9 with TRBJ2-4; 8 nucleotides line up with TRBD2. This CDR3 spans 14 amino acids. Germline values: CDR1 SGDLS, CDR2 YYNGEE. The trim removed 3 bases at V and 7 bases at J, leaving 6 bases unmatched. The DNA of the CDR3 is TGTGCCAGCAGCGCCGGGGGGGCTATGAACATTCAGTACTTC. As protein: CASSAGGAMNIQYF.

V gene TRBV11-3 combines with J gene TRBJ1-6; TRBD1 matches at 7 bases. This CDR3 contains 17 residues. Germline trimming cut 6 bases from V and 8 bases from J; bases unmatched to any gene: 16. Germline V lookup: CDR1 SGHNT, CDR2 YENEEA. This chain's CDR3 is CASRAGTSIQGDSPLHF. The CDR3 DNA follows: TGTGCCAGCAGGGCCGGGACATCAATTCAGGGGGATTCACCCCTCCACTTT.

The genes are TRBV28 and TRBJ1-4; D is unclear. Germline V lookup: CDR1 MDHEN, CDR2 SYDVKM. With 7 bases removed from V and 4 bases from J, the gap between germline ends came to 10 bases. The CDR3 is 13 amino acids. The CDR3 loop reads CASNGAINEKLFF. CDR3 bases: TGTGCCAGCAACGGAGCGATTAATGAAAAACTGTTTTTT.

This clone has a handful of counts. This rearrangement joins TRBV6-5 to TRBJ1-4, with no clear D. From germline, CDR1 is MNHEY and CDR2 SVGAGI. This CDR3 spans 14 amino acids. Trimming cost V 6 bases and J 12 bases, with 20 bases left between them. The CDR3 coding sequence is TGTGCCAGCAGCCAAACTACTAAGAGGGATGAACTGTTTTTT. Translation gives CASSQTTKRDELFF.

The chain couples TRBV7-2 to TRBJ2-7, with 14 bases identical to TRBD2. CDR3 length: 16 residues. Germline values: CDR1 SGHTA, CDR2 FQGNSA. After removal of 5 bases from V and 4 bases from J, the junction contained 7 bases not matched to a gene. The CDR3 coding sequence is TGTGCCAGCAGCCACCGCGGACTAGCGGGGGGATACGAGCAGTACTTC. As protein: CASSHRGLAGGYEQYF.

The chain joins TRBV6-6 to TRBJ2-5; TRBD2 matches 14 bases. Trimming took 5 bases from V and 4 from J; bases not matched to a gene: 3. The CDR3 has 15 residues. Germline CDR1 and CDR2: MNHNY and SVGAGI (reference sequence). The CDR3 DNA is TGTGCCAGCAGTCCGGGACTAGCGGGGGCAGAGACCCAGTACTTC. This sequence encodes CASSPGLAGAETQYF.

The gene calls are TRBV18 and TRBJ1-1; the D gene is possibly TRBD1 (5 bases). Germline V gives CDR1 KGHSH, CDR2 LQKENI. Trimming shortened V by 2 bases and J by 4 bases, and 14 bases separated the two germline ends. CDR3 size: 15 residues. The CDR3, as DNA: TGTGCCAGCTCACCAGGCCACAGGTCCACCACTGAAGCTTTCTTT. This gives the protein CASSPGHRSTTEAFF.

The rearrangement uses TRBV9 and TRBJ1-6, with a tentative D call TRBD1 (6 bases). The CDR3 is made up of 14 amino acids. Germline lookup yields CDR1 SGDLS and CDR2 YYNGEE. Trimming shortened V by 4 bases and J by 7 bases, and 12 bases separated the two germline ends. The CDR3: CASSRDIGNSPLHF. CDR3 nucleotide sequence: TGTGCCAGCAGCCGGGACATCGGAAATTCACCCCTCCACTTT.

This chain connects TRBV11-2 to TRBJ1-1, with TRBD1 identical over 7 bases. The V segment lost 4 bases and the J segment 2 bases; nucleotides outside the gene matches: 4. The CDR3 runs 14 residues. Germline V gene lookup returns CDR1 SGHAT and CDR2 FQNNGV. CDR3: CASSSGQANTEAFF. CDR3 sequence (DNA): TGTGCCAGCAGCTCCGGACAGGCCAACACTGAAGCTTTCTTT. Filled out from reference TRBV11-2 and TRBJ1-1, the complete variable domain reads EAGVAQSPRYKIIEKRQSVAFWCNPISGHATLYWYQQILGQGPKLLIQFQNNGVVDDSQLPKDRFSAERLKGVDSTLKIQPAKLEDSAVYLCASSSGQANTEAFFGQGTRLTVV.

The V gene is TRBV5-8, the J gene TRBJ1-1; D is ambiguous. Germline CDR1 and CDR2: SGHTS and YDEGEE. V lost 5 bases to trimming and J lost 3 bases, with 8 bases between them. This CDR3 is built from 12 residues. DNA of the CDR3: TGTGCCAGCAGGCAGGCCTACACTGAAGCTTTCTTT. It encodes CASRQAYTEAFF.

The chain is built from TRBV11-2 and TRBJ2-7; tentative D call: TRBD2 (5 bases). Deletions cut 3 bases from V and 6 bases from J, with 6 bases between. CDR1 and CDR2 (germline): SGHAT, FQNNGV. This CDR3 is 11 amino acids long. Here the CDR3 DNA reads TGTGCCAGCAGCTTCGGAGGCGAGCAGTACTTC. This translates into CASSFGGEQYF.

This clone was recorded a few times. The chain uses TRBV5-1 and TRBJ2-2; 11 positions agree with TRBD2. V gave up 4 bases and J gave up 7 bases; unmatched junction bases: 12. The CDR3 consists of 17 residues. Germline CDR1 reads SGHRS; CDR2 reads YFSETQ. For the CDR3, the DNA is TGCGCCAGCAGCCCCCTTAGCGGGAGGGCCGGGCACGGGGAGCTGTTTTTT. This encodes CASSPLSGRAGHGELFF. Full variable domain (outside the CDR3, taken from reference TRBV5-1 and TRBJ2-2): KAGVTQTPRYLIKTRGQQVTLSCSPISGHRSVSWYQQTPGQGLQFLFEYFSETQRNKGNFPGRFSGRQFSNSRSEMNVSTLELGDSALYLCASSPLSGRAGHGELFFGEGSRLTVL.

V and J are TRBV10-1 and TRBJ2-7; D may be TRBD1 (7 bases). The CDR3 consists of 13 residues. Germline lookup yields CDR1 WNHNN and CDR2 SYGVQD (reference sequence). Trimming pared 8 bases from V and 2 bases from J, leaving 13 bases between. CDR3 in DNA: TGCGCCAGCGGCGGGGACAGCCCCTACGAGCAGTACTTC. Protein sequence: CASGGDSPYEQYF.

The chain combines TRBV10-2 with TRBJ2-4; possible D gene TRBD1, 6 bases. This CDR3 is built from 15 residues. The germline gives CDR1 WSHSY, CDR2 SAAADI. V lost 3 bases to trimming and J lost 6 bases, with 15 bases between them. The DNA for the CDR3 is TGCGCCAGCAGTGAAACCACAGGGTTTGTAAACATTCAGTACTTC. Residues: CASSETTGFVNIQYF.

This clone was detected a few times. The V call is TRBV6-5, the J call TRBJ1-1; D ambiguous. The germline V and J ends were trimmed by 7 bases and 11 bases, with 17 bases remaining between them. CDR1 is MNHEY, CDR2 SVGAGI, per germline. The CDR3 runs 12 residues. The CDR3 protein is CASKRFGVGAFF. The DNA for the CDR3 is TGTGCCAGCAAACGTTTCGGGGTTGGTGCTTTCTTT.